Here is one T cell receptor beta chain with its context. What it recognizes is unknown. Method: immunoSEQ multiplex PCR; TCRdb's copy keeps in-frame clones and lacks some. The table records about 800,000 clones, 90% to 98% of them present only once. Naive CD8 cells were CD45RO-negative, positively selected for CCR7, excluding terminally differentiated effector memory CD45RA+ cells. These data originate in a study of shared clonotypes between healthy human individuals. The overall study: Two women and a few men aged 18 to 49 served as donors. Points from the study as a whole: Larger estimated richness was generally seen in naive subsets than in memory subsets. A reduction in generation probabilities was seen for non-shared clonotypes relative to those shared by all four donors.

CDR3 length equals 13 residues. Germline CDR1 reads MDHEN; CDR2 reads SYDVKM. The ends were cut back, 3 bases at V and 1 base at J, with 6 bases in the middle. The rearrangement uses TRBV28 and TRBJ1-1; D ambiguous. The clonotype was recovered from a man aged 25-40 years in good health. Input material: naive CD8+ T cells sorted from blood. Here the CDR3 reads CASSFLANTEAFF. The CDR3 nucleotides read TGTGCCAGCAGTTTTTTGGCGAACACTGAAGCTTTCTTT.